The entry below describes one TCR beta chain. Time point described: blood 2 weeks post-SBRT. This sample's treatment: 15 Gy SBRT to primary tumor, nephrectomy 4 weeks later. The record originates from a study of radiation and T cells in renal cell carcinoma. Trimming cost V 5 bases and J 1 base; bases outside gene matches: 9. The CDR3 is 18 residues long. Germline CDR1 and CDR2: SGHTA and FQGTGA. Sequencing used immunoSEQ multiplex PCR; TCRdb keeps in-frame clones, though not all of them. The profile shows 100,000 to 150,000 clones, roughly four fifths of them singletons. The chain recombines TRBV7-3 with TRBJ2-2, with 11 nucleotides matching TRBD2. This TCR was sampled from a man aged 50 to 60 with renal cell carcinoma. The input for sequencing was blood, taken from a patient whose treatment included radiotherapy and nephrectomy. CDR3 sequence reads: CASSPNGLAGGNTGELFF. In nucleotides, the CDR3 is TGTGCCAGCAGCCCAAACGGACTAGCGGGCGGGAACACCGGGGAGCTGTTTTTT.